This is a list of T cell receptor beta chains from one sample in a study of beta chain features in type 1 diabetes. Produced via immunoSEQ multiplex PCR; TCRdb's table is partial and in-frame only. Among around 240,000 clones listed, 15% to 20% were seen once. Sequenced: naive CD4+ T cells from blood. All receptors derive from a man aged 25-45 years with type 1 diabetes. Both conserved end residues are part of each CDR3. The D gene is left open where the match is weak. For some rows the clone size is stated as once, few or many, or as a class when expanded; others skip it.

TGTGCCAGCAGCCCGCAGGGATACGGCACAGATACGCAGTATTTT	CASSPQGYGTDTQYF	TRBV14	TRBJ2-3	-	-
TGTGCCAGCAGTATCCAGGGAAACTATGGCTACACCTTC	CASSIQGNYGYTF	TRBV6-5	TRBJ1-2	-	-
TGTGCCAGCAGCTTAGTTGGACAGGGCACAGATACGCAGTATTTT	CASSLVGQGTDTQYF	TRBV7-2	TRBJ2-3	TRBD1	-
TGTGCCACCCGCATACAGGACGGTGAAAAACTGTTTTTT	CATRIQDGEKLFF	TRBV27	TRBJ1-4	-	-
TGTGCCTGCAGTTTTCAGGGGTCCTATGCTTTCTTT	CACSFQGSYAFF	TRBV30	TRBJ1-1	-	few
TGTGCCAGCAGCTTCCGAGCTAGCGGGTACAATGAGCAGTTCTTC	CASSFRASGYNEQFF	TRBV5-6	TRBJ2-1	TRBD2	few
TGTGCCAGCGGGAAGGGCTCCCGTGAGCAGTTCTTC	CASGKGSREQFF	TRBV14	TRBJ2-1	-	few
TGTGCCAGCAGGGCCGGACAGGGAGGTTCAGATACGCAGTATTTT	CASRAGQGGSDTQYF	TRBV6-5	TRBJ2-3	TRBD1	few
TGTGCCAGCAGTGAACGGGACAGGGGAAACAATGAGCAGTTCTTC	CASSERDRGNNEQFF	TRBV6-1	TRBJ2-1	TRBD1	-
TGTGCCAGCAGCCAAGTGTTCCGACTAGCGACTCCAGATACGCAGTATTTT	CASSQVFRLATPDTQYF	TRBV14	TRBJ2-3	TRBD2	-
TGTGCCAGCAGTTATCAAGGCTACGAGCAGTACTTC	CASSYQGYEQYF	TRBV6-5	TRBJ2-7	-	few
TGCAGCGTTGAAATTTGGGACAGCGGCTACAATGAGCAGTTCTTC	CSVEIWDSGYNEQFF	TRBV29-1	TRBJ2-1	TRBD1	few
TGTGCCAGTAAAGGACTAGCGGGGTACTCCTACAATGAGCAGTTCTTC	CASKGLAGYSYNEQFF	TRBV19	TRBJ2-1	TRBD2	-
TGCAGCGTTGAATCTCCAGGGAACTATGGCTACACCTTC	CSVESPGNYGYTF	TRBV29-1	TRBJ1-2	-	few
TGTGCCATCCGAGGGGGAGCCCCAGATACGCAGTATTTT	CAIRGGAPDTQYF	TRBV28	TRBJ2-3	-	-
TGTGCCAGCACAGGACTATATGGGAACACCGGGGAGCTGTTTTTT	CASTGLYGNTGELFF	TRBV27	TRBJ2-2	-	-
TGTGCCATCAGGGCCGGACTAGCGGGAACCCATATCGGGGAGCAGTTCTTC	CAIRAGLAGTHIGEQFF	TRBV10-3	TRBJ2-1	TRBD2	-
TGTGCCAGCAGCATACTCGCTATCTCCTACGAGCAGTACTTC	CASSILAISYEQYF	TRBV7-2	TRBJ2-7	-	-
TGTGCCTGGAACGGACAGGGTGGTTGGGATACGCAGTATTTT	CAWNGQGGWDTQYF	TRBV30	TRBJ2-3	TRBD1	-
TGCGCCAGCAGCTTACTAGCGGGAGGAGGAGAGACCCAGTACTTC	CASSLLAGGGETQYF	TRBV5-1	TRBJ2-5	TRBD2	-
TGTGCCAGCAGCCAGCCCCGTAGCGGGAGTTTCCAAGAGACCCAGTACTTC	CASSQPRSGSFQETQYF	TRBV14	TRBJ2-5	TRBD2	-
TGTGCCAGCAGCTTAGAGTTTGACGTACCTGAAGCTTTCTTT	CASSLEFDVPEAFF	TRBV7-2	TRBJ1-1	-	-
TGTGCCAGCAGCTTAGGGGACAGGGAGCAGTACTTC	CASSLGDREQYF	TRBV7-9	TRBJ2-7	TRBD1	-
TGCGCCAGCAGCTTGGCGGACAGATCCTCTCAAGAGACCCAGTACTTC	CASSLADRSSQETQYF	TRBV5-1	TRBJ2-5	-	-
TGTGCCAGCAGTAAACAGATTACGAGCTCCTACGAGCAGTACTTC	CASSKQITSSYEQYF	TRBV28	TRBJ2-7	-	-
TGCAGCGCCGGTAGAGCCCCAATTGGCGGGGAGACCCAGTACTTC	CSAGRAPIGGETQYF	TRBV29-1	TRBJ2-5	-	-
TGTGCCAGCAGCGCGGAGGACAGGCCCTGGGAGACCCAGTACTTC	CASSAEDRPWETQYF	TRBV9	TRBJ2-5	TRBD1	few
TGTGCCAGCAGTGGCGAGACCTACAATGAGCAGTTCTTC	CASSGETYNEQFF	TRBV6-5	TRBJ2-1	-	few
TGTGCCAGCTCATTTTCCAACGCCCAAATCGATGAGCAGTTCTTC	CASSFSNAQIDEQFF	TRBV18	TRBJ2-1	-	few
TGTGCCAGCCTAGCACAAGATAGGGTGGGCTACACCTTC	CASLAQDRVGYTF	TRBV28	TRBJ1-2	-	few
TGTGCCAGCAGCTTACTAGCAGCTAACAATGAGCAGTTCTTC	CASSLLAANNEQFF	TRBV5-4	TRBJ2-1	-	few
TGTGCCTGGAGTGTTGGCGGGGCGGCAGATACGCAGTATTTT	CAWSVGGAADTQYF	TRBV30	TRBJ2-3	-	few
TGCAGCGTTGATGGAGCGAATGAAGCTTTCTTT	CSVDGANEAFF	TRBV29-1	TRBJ1-1	-	-
TGCAGCGGTGCCCGGGGGGACCCCACAGATACGCAGTATTTT	CSGARGDPTDTQYF	TRBV29-1	TRBJ2-3	TRBD2	few
TGCGCCAGCAGCTTTAACCCCGGGACTAGCGGGAGGGATGAGCAGTTCTTC	CASSFNPGTSGRDEQFF	TRBV5-1	TRBJ2-1	TRBD2	-
TGTGCCACCGGTTGGGAAGACATCGGAGACTACGAGCAGTACTTC	CATGWEDIGDYEQYF	TRBV7-9	TRBJ2-7	-	few
TGCAGCGGGTGGACAGTATCCTACGAGCAGTACTTC	CSGWTVSYEQYF	TRBV29-1	TRBJ2-7	-	-
TGCGCCAGCAGCTTGGCCGGGAATCAGCCCCAGCATTTT	CASSLAGNQPQHF	TRBV5-1	TRBJ1-5	-	few
TGTGCCAGCAGCTTATTAGAGTTTGGGAATGAGCAGTTCTTC	CASSLLEFGNEQFF	TRBV7-2	TRBJ2-1	-	-
TGTGCCAGCTCACCGGACCTTGAAGCTTTCTTT	CASSPDLEAFF	TRBV18	TRBJ1-1	-	-
TGTGCCAGCAGCCCAGAGGGACGGTACCACTATGGCTACACCTTC	CASSPEGRYHYGYTF	TRBV9	TRBJ1-2	-	few
TGTGCCACCAGGACAGGGGCCAACCAAGAGACCCAGTACTTC	CATRTGANQETQYF	TRBV15	TRBJ2-5	TRBD1	-
TGTGCCAGCAGCTTATTCGGGATAGGAAACATTCAGTACTTC	CASSLFGIGNIQYF	TRBV7-2	TRBJ2-4	-	-
TGTGCCAGCTCACCGGGACTAGCGGGAGGCTTTGGTGACGAGCAGTTCTTC	CASSPGLAGGFGDEQFF	TRBV18	TRBJ2-1	TRBD2	-
TGCGCCAGCAGCCAAGATATCGCCCTCCTTGAGCAGTTCTTC	CASSQDIALLEQFF	TRBV4-1	TRBJ2-1	-	few
TGTGCCAGCAATGACAGGGTCCCTGAGACCCAGTACTTC	CASNDRVPETQYF	TRBV6-6	TRBJ2-5	TRBD1	-
TGTGCCAGCAGTTACAACGACAGGAACACCGGGGAGCTGTTTTTT	CASSYNDRNTGELFF	TRBV6-5	TRBJ2-2	-	few
TGTGCCAGCAGCCGTCCCGGGACAGGGTTCAGTGGCTACACCTTC	CASSRPGTGFSGYTF	TRBV6-5	TRBJ1-2	TRBD1	-
TGCAGCGCCCTCAGGACAGGGGAGGATGAGCAGTTCTTC	CSALRTGEDEQFF	TRBV29-1	TRBJ2-1	TRBD1	-
TGTGCCAGCAGCGGGGGACAGGGTGAGACTGAAGCTTTCTTT	CASSGGQGETEAFF	TRBV9	TRBJ1-1	TRBD1	-
TGTGCCAGCAGCGTAGGAGGAGGGGCCCTGGAGCAGTACTTC	CASSVGGGALEQYF	TRBV9	TRBJ2-7	-	few
TGTGCCAGCAGTTTAGCCCCCGAGGCCAACGTCCTGACTTTC	CASSLAPEANVLTF	TRBV28	TRBJ2-6	-	-
TGTGCCAGCAGTCGGGACAGCTCCTACGAGCAGTACTTC	CASSRDSSYEQYF	TRBV7-3	TRBJ2-7	TRBD1	-
TGTGCCAGCAGCTTAGCCGGGCAGCTGAACACTGAAGCTTTCTTT	CASSLAGQLNTEAFF	TRBV7-2	TRBJ1-1	-	-